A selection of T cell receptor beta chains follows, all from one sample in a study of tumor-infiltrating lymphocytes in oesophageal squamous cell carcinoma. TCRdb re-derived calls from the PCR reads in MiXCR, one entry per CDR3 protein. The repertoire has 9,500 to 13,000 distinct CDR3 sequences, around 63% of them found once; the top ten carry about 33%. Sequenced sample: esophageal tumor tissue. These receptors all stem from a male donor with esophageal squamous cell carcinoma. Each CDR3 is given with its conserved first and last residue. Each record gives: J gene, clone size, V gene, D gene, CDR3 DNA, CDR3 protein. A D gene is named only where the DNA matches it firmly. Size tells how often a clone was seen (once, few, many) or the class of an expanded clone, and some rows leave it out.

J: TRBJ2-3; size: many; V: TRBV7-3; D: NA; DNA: TGTGCCAGCAGCCCGTCCTACCTAGGCACAGATACGCAGTATTTT; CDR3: CASSPSYLGTDTQYF
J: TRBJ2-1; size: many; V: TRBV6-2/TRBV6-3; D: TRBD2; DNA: TGTGCCAGCAGTTACTCGACTAGCGGGAGTGGTGAGCAGTTCTTC; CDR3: CASSYSTSGSGEQFF
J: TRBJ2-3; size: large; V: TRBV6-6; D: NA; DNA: TGTGCCAGCAGTTACTCGAGGACAGGAGGGAGGGATACGCAGTATTTT; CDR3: CASSYSRTGGRDTQYF
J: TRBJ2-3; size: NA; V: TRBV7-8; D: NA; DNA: TGTGCCAGCAGCTTGCTACCGGGGACGATCACAGATACGCAGTATTTT; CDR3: CASSLLPGTITDTQYF
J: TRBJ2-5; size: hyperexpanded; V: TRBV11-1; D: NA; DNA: TGTGCCAGCAGCGACCGTTCTATCCAAGAGACCCAGTACTTC; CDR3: CASSDRSIQETQYF
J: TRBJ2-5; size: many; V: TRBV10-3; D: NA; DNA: TGTGCCATCAGTGAGCCCTATCAAGAGACCCAGTACTTC; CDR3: CAISEPYQETQYF
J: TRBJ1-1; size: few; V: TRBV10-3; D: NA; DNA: TGTGCCATTGGGGACGGAAGGAACACTGAAGCTTTCTTT; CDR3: CAIGDGRNTEAFF
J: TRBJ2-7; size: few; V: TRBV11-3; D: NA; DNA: TGTGCCAGCAGCAACGCCTTCAGGGTCCTAGTCACCTACGAGCAGTACTTC; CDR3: CASSNAFRVLVTYEQYF
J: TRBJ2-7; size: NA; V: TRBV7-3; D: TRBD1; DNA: TGTGCCAGCAGCTTAACGGCAGGGGGCGGTTACGAGCAGTACTTC; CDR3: CASSLTAGGGYEQYF
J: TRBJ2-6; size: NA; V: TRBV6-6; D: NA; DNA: TGTGCCAGCAGTTACTCGGACTCCCCCGGGGCCAACGTCCTGACTTTC; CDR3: CASSYSDSPGANVLTF
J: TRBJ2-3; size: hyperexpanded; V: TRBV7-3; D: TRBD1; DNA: TGTGCCAGCAGCTACGACAGGGAGAGCACAGATACGCAGTATTTT; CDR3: CASSYDRESTDTQYF
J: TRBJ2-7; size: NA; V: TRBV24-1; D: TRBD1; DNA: TGTGCCACCAGTGCCGGGACAGGGGGCTCAAATGAGCAGTACTTC; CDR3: CATSAGTGGSNEQYF
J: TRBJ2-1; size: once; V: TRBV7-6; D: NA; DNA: TGTGCCAGCAGCCCAATGGGGGAGACCCAGTTCTTC; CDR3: CASSPMGETQFF
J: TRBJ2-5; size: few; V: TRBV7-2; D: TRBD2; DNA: TGTGCCAGCAGCTCCACAGCGGGGGGGCTCTCTGAGACCCAGTACTTC; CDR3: CASSSTAGGLSETQYF
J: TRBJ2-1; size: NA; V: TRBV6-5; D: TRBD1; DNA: TGTGCCAGCAGTTATAACCGGGACAGGGTTCCTCTGAATGAGCAGTTCTTC; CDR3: CASSYNRDRVPLNEQFF
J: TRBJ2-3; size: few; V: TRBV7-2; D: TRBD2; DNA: TGTGCCAGCAGTTCAAGCGGGAGTCTTGGAGATACGCAGTATTTT; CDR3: CASSSSGSLGDTQYF
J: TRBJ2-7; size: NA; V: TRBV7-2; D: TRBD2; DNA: TGTGCCAGCAGCCTAAGCGGGATGGTACACGAGCAGTACTTC; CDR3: CASSLSGMVHEQYF
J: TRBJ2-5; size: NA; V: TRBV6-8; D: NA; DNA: TGTGCCAGCAGTACCCTCCCCCCCAGGACGGCCGAGACCCAGTACTTC; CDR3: CASSTLPPRTAETQYF
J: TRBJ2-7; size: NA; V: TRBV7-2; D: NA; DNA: TGTGCCAGCAGCTTAAACGCGGGGACATCCTACAATGAGCAGTACTTC; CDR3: CASSLNAGTSYNEQYF
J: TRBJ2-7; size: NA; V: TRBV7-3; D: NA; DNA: TGTGCCAGCAGCGAAAGGGGGGACTCCCACAATGAGCAGTACTTC; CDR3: CASSERGDSHNEQYF
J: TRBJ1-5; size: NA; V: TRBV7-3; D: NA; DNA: TGTGCCAGCAGCCACCCGGGGACTAAGTTAGGCAATCAGCCCCAGCATTTT; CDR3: CASSHPGTKLGNQPQHF
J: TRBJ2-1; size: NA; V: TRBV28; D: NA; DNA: TGTGCCAGCAGTTTGCAGGCTAGTGCCTACAATGAGCAGTTCTTC; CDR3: CASSLQASAYNEQFF
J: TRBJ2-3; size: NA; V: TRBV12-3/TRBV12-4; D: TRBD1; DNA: TGTGCCACCAGTTATAGGACAGGGGCATCAGATACGCAGTATTTT; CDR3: CATSYRTGASDTQYF